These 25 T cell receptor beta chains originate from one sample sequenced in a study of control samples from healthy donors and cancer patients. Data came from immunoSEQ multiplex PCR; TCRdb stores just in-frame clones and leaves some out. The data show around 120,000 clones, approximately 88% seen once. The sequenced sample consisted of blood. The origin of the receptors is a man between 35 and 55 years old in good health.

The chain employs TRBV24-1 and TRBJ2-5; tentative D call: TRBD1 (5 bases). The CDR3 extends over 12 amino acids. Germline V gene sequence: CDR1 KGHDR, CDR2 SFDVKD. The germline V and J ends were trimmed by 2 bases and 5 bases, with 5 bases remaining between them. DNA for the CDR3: TGTGCCACCAGTGATTCAGGGGAGACCCAGTACTTC. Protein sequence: CATSDSGETQYF.

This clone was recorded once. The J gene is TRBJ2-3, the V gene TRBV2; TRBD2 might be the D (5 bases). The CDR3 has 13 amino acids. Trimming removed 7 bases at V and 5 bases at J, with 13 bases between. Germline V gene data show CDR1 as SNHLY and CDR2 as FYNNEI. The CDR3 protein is CASTEGWGDTQYF. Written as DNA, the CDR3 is TGTGCCAGCACCGAGGGCTGGGGAGATACGCAGTATTTT.

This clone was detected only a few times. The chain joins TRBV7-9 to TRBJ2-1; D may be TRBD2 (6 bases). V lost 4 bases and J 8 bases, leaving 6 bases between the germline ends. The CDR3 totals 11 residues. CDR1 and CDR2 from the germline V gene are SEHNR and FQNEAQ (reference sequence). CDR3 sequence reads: CASSSSDEQFF. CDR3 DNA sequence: TGTGCCAGCAGCTCTAGCGATGAGCAGTTCTTC.

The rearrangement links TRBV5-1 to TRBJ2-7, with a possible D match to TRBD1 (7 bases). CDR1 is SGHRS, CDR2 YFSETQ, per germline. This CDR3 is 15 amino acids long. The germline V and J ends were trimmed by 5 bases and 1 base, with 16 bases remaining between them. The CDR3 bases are TGCGCCAGCAGGTCTGGACAGGCGGGGTCCTACGAGCAGTACTTC. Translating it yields CASRSGQAGSYEQYF.

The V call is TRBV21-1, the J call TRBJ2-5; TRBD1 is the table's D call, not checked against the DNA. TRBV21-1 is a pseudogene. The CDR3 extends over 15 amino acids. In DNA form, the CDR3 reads TGTGCCAGCAGCAAAGGTAAGACGGGACAGCAGGGCCAGTACTTC. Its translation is CASSKGKTGQQGQYF.

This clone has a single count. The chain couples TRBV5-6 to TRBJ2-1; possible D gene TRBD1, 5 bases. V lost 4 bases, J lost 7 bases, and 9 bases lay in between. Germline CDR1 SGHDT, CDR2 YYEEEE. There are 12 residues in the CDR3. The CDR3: CASSTGTNEQFF. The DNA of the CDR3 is TGTGCCAGCAGCACAGGAACGAATGAGCAGTTCTTC.

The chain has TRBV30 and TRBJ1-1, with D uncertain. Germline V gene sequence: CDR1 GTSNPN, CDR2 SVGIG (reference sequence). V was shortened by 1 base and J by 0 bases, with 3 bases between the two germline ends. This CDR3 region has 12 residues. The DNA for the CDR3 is TGTGCCTGGAGTGCGATGAACACTGAAGCTTTCTTT. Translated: CAWSAMNTEAFF.

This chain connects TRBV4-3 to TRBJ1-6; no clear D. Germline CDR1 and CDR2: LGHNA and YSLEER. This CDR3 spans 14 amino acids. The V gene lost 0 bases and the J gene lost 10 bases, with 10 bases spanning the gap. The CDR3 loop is CASSQEHSDSPLHF. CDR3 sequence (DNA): TGCGCCAGCAGCCAAGAACATAGCGACTCACCCCTCCACTTT.

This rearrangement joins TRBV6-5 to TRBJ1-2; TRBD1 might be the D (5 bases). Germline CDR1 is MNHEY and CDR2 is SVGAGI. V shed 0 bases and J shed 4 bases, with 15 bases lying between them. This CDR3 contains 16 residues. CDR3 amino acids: CASSYSKDTSTYGYTF. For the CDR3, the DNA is TGTGCCAGCAGTTACTCGAAGGACACCTCTACCTATGGCTACACCTTC.

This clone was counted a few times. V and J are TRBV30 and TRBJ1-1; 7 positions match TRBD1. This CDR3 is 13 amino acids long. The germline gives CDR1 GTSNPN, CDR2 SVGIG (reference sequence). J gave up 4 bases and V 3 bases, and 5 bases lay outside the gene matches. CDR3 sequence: CAWREDRVTEAFF. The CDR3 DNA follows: TGTGCCTGGAGGGAAGACAGGGTCACTGAAGCTTTCTTT. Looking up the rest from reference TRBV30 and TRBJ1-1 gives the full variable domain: SQTIHQWPATLVQPVGSPLSLECTVEGTSNPNLYWYRQAAGRGLQLLFYSVGIGQISSEVPQNLSASRPQDRQFILSSKKLLLSDSGFYLCAWREDRVTEAFFGQGTRLTVV.

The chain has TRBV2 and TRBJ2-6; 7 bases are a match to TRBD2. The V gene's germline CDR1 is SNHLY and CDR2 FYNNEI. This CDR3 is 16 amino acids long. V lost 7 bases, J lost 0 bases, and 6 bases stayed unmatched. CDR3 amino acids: CASNLGGYSGANVLTF. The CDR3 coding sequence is TGTGCCAGCAACCTCGGGGGGTACTCTGGGGCCAACGTCCTGACTTTC.

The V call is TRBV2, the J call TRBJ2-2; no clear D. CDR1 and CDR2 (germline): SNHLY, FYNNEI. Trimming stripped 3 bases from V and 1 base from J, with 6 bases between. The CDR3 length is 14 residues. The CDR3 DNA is TGTGCCAGCAGTGATAGAGGGAACACCGGGGAGCTGTTTTTT. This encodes CASSDRGNTGELFF.

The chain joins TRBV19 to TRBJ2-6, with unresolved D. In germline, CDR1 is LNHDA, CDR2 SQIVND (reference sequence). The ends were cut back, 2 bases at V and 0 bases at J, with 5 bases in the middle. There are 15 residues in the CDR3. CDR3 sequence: CASSISYSGANVLTF. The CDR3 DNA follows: TGTGCCAGTAGTATATCTTACTCTGGGGCCAACGTCCTGACTTTC.

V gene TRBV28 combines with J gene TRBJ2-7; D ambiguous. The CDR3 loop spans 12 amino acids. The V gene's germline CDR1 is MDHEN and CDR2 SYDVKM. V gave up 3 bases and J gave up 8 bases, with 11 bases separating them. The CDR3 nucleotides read TGTGCCAGCAGTTTTAAAAGACAAAAGCAGTACTTC. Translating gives CASSFKRQKQYF.

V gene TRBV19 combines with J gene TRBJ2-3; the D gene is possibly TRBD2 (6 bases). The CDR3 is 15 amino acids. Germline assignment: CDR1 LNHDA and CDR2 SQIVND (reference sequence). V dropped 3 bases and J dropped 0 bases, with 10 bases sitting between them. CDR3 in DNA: TGTGCCAGTAGTATGGGACTTCCGAGCACAGATACGCAGTATTTT. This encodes CASSMGLPSTDTQYF.

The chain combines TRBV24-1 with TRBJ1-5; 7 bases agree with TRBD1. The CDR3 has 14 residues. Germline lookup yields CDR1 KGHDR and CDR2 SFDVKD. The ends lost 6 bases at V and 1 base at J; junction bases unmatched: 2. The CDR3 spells CATSTGESNQPQHF. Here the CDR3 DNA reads TGTGCCACCAGTACAGGGGAGAGCAATCAGCCCCAGCATTTT.

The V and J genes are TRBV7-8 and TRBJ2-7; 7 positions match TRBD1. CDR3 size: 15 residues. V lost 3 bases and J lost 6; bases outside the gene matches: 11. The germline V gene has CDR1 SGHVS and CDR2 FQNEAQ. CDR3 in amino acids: CASSFFDRALGEQYF. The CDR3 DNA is TGTGCCAGCAGCTTTTTTGACAGGGCCTTAGGCGAGCAGTACTTC. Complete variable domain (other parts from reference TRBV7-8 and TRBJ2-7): GAGVSQSPRYKVAKRGQDVALRCDPISGHVSLFWYQQALGQGPEFLTYFQNEAQLDKSGLPSDRFFAERPEGSVSTLKIQRTQQEDSAVYLCASSFFDRALGEQYFGPGTRLTVT.

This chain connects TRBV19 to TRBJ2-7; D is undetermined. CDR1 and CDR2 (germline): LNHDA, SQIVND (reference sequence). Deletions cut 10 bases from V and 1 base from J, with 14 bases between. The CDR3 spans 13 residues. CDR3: CATPTDGSYEQYF. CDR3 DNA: TGTGCCACCCCTACTGACGGTTCCTACGAGCAGTACTTC. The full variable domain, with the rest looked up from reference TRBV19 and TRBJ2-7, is DGGITQSPKYLFRKEGQNVTLSCEQNLNHDAMYWYRQDPGQGLRLIYYSQIVNDFQKGDIAEGYSVSREKKESFPLTVTSAQKNPTAFYLCATPTDGSYEQYFGPGTRLTVT.

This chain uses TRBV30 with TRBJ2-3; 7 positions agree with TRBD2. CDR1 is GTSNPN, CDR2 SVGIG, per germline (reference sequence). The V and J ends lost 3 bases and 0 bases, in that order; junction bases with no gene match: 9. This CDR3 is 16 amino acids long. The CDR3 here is CAWRKAGVPSTDTQYF. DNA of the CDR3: TGTGCCTGGAGGAAGGCGGGGGTACCTAGCACAGATACGCAGTATTTT.

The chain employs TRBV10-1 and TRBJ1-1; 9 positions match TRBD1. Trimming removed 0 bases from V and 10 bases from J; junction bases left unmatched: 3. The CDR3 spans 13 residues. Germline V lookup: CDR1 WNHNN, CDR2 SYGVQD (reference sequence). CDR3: CASSESGTGRAFF. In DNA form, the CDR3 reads TGCGCCAGCAGTGAGTCGGGGACAGGGAGAGCTTTCTTT.

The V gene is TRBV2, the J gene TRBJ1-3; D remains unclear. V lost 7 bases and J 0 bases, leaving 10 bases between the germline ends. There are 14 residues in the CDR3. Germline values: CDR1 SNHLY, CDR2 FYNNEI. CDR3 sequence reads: CASKSEVSGNTIYF. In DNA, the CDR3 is TGTGCCAGCAAGTCCGAGGTCTCTGGAAACACCATATATTTT.

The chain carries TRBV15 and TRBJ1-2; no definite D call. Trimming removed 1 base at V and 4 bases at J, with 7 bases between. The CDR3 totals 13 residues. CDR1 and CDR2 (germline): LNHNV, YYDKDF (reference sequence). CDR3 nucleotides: TGTGCCACCAGCAGAGGGGGTACCTATGGCTACACCTTC. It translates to CATSRGGTYGYTF.

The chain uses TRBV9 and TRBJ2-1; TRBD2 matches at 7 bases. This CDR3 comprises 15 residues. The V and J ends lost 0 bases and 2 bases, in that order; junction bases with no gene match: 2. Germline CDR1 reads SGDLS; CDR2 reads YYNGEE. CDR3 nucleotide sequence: TGTGCCAGCAGCGTAGCTAGCGGACCCTACAATGAGCAGTTCTTC. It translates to CASSVASGPYNEQFF.

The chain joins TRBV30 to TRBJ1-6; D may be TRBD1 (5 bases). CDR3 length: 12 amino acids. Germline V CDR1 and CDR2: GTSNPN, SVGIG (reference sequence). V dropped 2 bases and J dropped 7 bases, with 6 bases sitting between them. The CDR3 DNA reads TGTGCCTGGAGTCCAGGGAATTCACCCCTCCACTTT. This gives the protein CAWSPGNSPLHF.

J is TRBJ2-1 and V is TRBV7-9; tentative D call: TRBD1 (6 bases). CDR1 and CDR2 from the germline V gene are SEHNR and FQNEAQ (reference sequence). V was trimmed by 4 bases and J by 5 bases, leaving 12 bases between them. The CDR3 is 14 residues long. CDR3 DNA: TGTGCCAGCAGCTCACCCGGACAGAACAATGAGCAGTTCTTC. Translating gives CASSSPGQNNEQFF.